This TCR beta chain was profiled in a study of tumor-infiltrating lymphocytes in primary liver carcinoma. From around 20-30 mg of unsorted bulk tissue, DNA and RNA were co-extracted together. Production of TCR beta cDNA used roughly 500 ng total RNA together with a constant-region primer. Amplification in three nested multiplex PCR rounds with slightly modified ARM-PCR gave rise to TCR beta libraries. Forward primers for TRBV1-TRBV30 and a C-beta reverse primer served the first two PCR rounds, at around 11 cycles each. TCRdb re-derived calls from the multiplex PCR reads in MiXCR, one entry per CDR3 protein. This sample has almost 55,000 distinct CDR3 sequences, with about 68% found just once. This CDR3 has 14 amino acids. Unmatched junction bases numbered 12, after V lost 6 bases and J lost 10 bases.

The chain couples TRBV12-3 or TRBV12-4 to TRBJ2-1; 7 nucleotides match TRBD2. The sample taken for sequencing was liver tumor tissue from sampling region 2. The subset was: tumor region T2, inferior pole. The clonotype comes from a man aged 40-49 years with primary liver carcinoma and hepatitis B virus infection. The CDR3 sequence: CASSMGPAGVEQFF. As DNA, the CDR3 is TGTGCCAGCAGCATGGGTCCGGCGGGAGTCGAGCAGTTCTTC.